This TCR beta chain was recovered during a study of beta chain features in type 1 diabetes. Study-wide background: Examination spanned approximately 110 million sorted cells from all samples. Findings and caveats of the study: Since sequencing was performed on cDNA, cells with high TCR expression could be over-represented. Patients with Type 1 diabetes showed moderately but significantly shorter TCRB CDR3s in all four CD4+ subsets. PCR may have favored shorter templates equally in patients and controls.

Per germline, CDR1 SGHVS and CDR2 FQNEAQ. V lost 2 bases to trimming and J lost 0 bases; unmatched junction nucleotides: 14. The CDR3 has 20 residues. Isolated RNA was reverse transcribed in full, so expressed TCRB transcripts were sequenced. Measured with immunoSEQ multiplex PCR; TCRdb has only the in-frame clones, and not every one. The profile shows 900,000 or so clones, roughly a sixth of them singletons. As concerns this clone: The antigen remains undetermined.

The receptor comes from a woman aged 18-35 years in good health. Sequenced sample: naive CD4+ T cells from blood. The chain combines TRBV7-8 with TRBJ2-1, with TRBD2 matching 9 bases. CDR3 nucleotide sequence: TGTGCCAGCAGCTTAAGGGGGAAGGGAAGTAGCGGGAGCTCCTACAATGAGCAGTTCTTC. Encoded protein: CASSLRGKGSSGSSYNEQFF.